The 12 T cell receptor beta chains listed next were all sequenced from one sample in a study of identical twins. TCRdb processed the 5' RACE reads anew with MiXCR; each CDR3 protein has one entry. Of 500,000 to 600,000 distinct CDR3 sequences listed, less than 25% were seen once; the top ten hold around 0.9%. These data were likewise used in another study, on T cells expressing NK-cell markers.

Sequencing was done on a sample of CD4+ T cells sorted from blood. All receptors derive from a woman aged 18-29 years in good health.

The chain recombines TRBV6-1 with TRBJ1-2, with 7 positions matching TRBD1. CDR3 length equals 14 residues. The trim removed 6 bases at V and 4 bases at J, leaving 8 bases unmatched. Germline V gene data show CDR1 as MNHNS and CDR2 as SASEGT. The CDR3 region has the DNA TGTGCCAGCAGATTTAACAGGGGTCCCTATGGCTACACCTTC. Protein sequence: CASRFNRGPYGYTF.

This chain links TRBV6-6 with TRBJ1-1, with D tentatively TRBD1 (6 bases). Germline V gene data show CDR1 as MNHNY and CDR2 as SVGAGI (reference sequence). The V gene lost 2 bases and the J gene lost 5 bases, with 9 bases spanning the gap. The CDR3 consists of 13 residues. This CDR3 is CASSYIQGTEAFF. The CDR3 DNA follows: TGTGCCAGCAGTTACATTCAGGGGACTGAAGCTTTCTTT.

In its sample, this clonotype was seen a few times. The chain uses TRBV10-3 and TRBJ1-1; 9 nucleotides line up with TRBD1. The CDR3 is 16 residues long. CDR1 and CDR2 from the germline V gene are ENHRY and SYGVKD. Trimming removed 6 bases from V and 1 base from J; junction bases left unmatched: 9. In nucleotides, the CDR3 is TGTGCCATCAGCTCAGGACAGGGGAATGGGAACACTGAAGCTTTCTTT. It translates to CAISSGQGNGNTEAFF.

This clonotype was counted only a few times. This rearrangement joins TRBV4-3 to TRBJ1-6; tentatively, D is TRBD1 (5 bases). Germline V CDR1 and CDR2: LGHNA, YSLEER. CDR3 length: 15 residues. With 0 bases removed from V and 7 bases from J, the gap between germline ends came to 10 bases. The CDR3 DNA sequence: TGCGCCAGCAGCCAAGATCACACAGGCAATTCACCCCTCCACTTT. Amino acids: CASSQDHTGNSPLHF.

This clonotype was counted a few times. The rearrangement links TRBV7-8 to TRBJ2-1; 8 nucleotides align to TRBD1. With V trimmed by 5 bases and J by 7 bases, 7 bases remained unmatched. The CDR3 spans 14 residues. Germline CDR1 reads SGHVS; CDR2 reads FQNEAQ. CDR3 DNA sequence: TGTGCCAGCAGCCCCTGGACAGGGAGGAATGAGCAGTTCTTC. Amino acid sequence: CASSPWTGRNEQFF.

V gene TRBV11-2 combines with J gene TRBJ1-2; D remains unclear. Trimming removed 1 base at V and 4 bases at J, with 10 bases between. CDR3 length: 14 residues. The germline V gene has CDR1 SGHAT and CDR2 FQNNGV. The CDR3 region has the DNA TGTGCCAGCAGCTTAGTTGAGCGTGGCTATGGCTACACCTTC. Translated: CASSLVERGYGYTF.

The rearrangement uses TRBV9 and TRBJ2-1; D unclear. Germline loops: CDR1 SGDLS, CDR2 YYNGEE. The length of the CDR3 is 12 residues. V was trimmed by 2 bases and J by 8 bases, leaving 8 bases between them. DNA for the CDR3: TGTGCCAGCAGCGTGTACCGGGATGAGCAGTTCTTC. Its protein product is CASSVYRDEQFF.

The chain uses TRBV21-1 and TRBJ2-5; TRBD2, the table's D call, lacks a check against the DNA. TRBV21-1 is noted as a pseudogene. The CDR3 loop spans 18 amino acids. CDR3 sequence: CASSKPRLAVSRRETQYF. For the CDR3, the DNA is TGTGCCAGCAGCAAACCGCGACTAGCGGTTAGTAGGCGAGAGACCCAGTACTTC.

The V gene is TRBV19, the J gene TRBJ2-7; D may match TRBD1 or TRBD2 (6 bases each). CDR1 is LNHDA and CDR2 is SQIVND in the germline V gene (reference sequence). The CDR3 extends over 15 amino acids. Trimming removed 5 bases at V and 3 bases at J, with 17 bases between. CDR3 sequence: CASSPRGRTYYEQYF. The CDR3 coding sequence is TGTGCCAGTAGTCCGAGGGGGAGGACATACTACGAGCAGTACTTC. Full variable domain (outside the CDR3, taken from reference TRBV19 and TRBJ2-7): DGGITQSPKYLFRKEGQNVTLSCEQNLNHDAMYWYRQDPGQGLRLIYYSQIVNDFQKGDIAEGYSVSREKKESFPLTVTSAQKNPTAFYLCASSPRGRTYYEQYFGPGTRLTVT.

The J gene is TRBJ2-7, the V gene TRBV4-3; 11 bases line up with TRBD2. Looked up from germline, CDR1 is LGHNA and CDR2 is YSLEER. With V trimmed by 4 bases and J by 3 bases, 5 bases remained unmatched. The CDR3 extends over 15 amino acids. CDR3 protein: CASSRRLAGIYEQYF. The CDR3 DNA is TGCGCCAGCAGCCGCAGACTAGCGGGGATCTACGAGCAGTACTTC.

This clonotype has at least ten counts. V gene TRBV20-1 combines with J gene TRBJ2-1; 8 bases align to TRBD2. Germline loops: CDR1 DFQATT, CDR2 SNEGSKA (reference sequence). J gave up 5 bases and V 1 base, and 4 bases lay outside the gene matches. This CDR3 spans 14 amino acids. CDR3 DNA sequence: TGCAGTGCTAGAGGATTAGCGGGGAACAATGAGCAGTTCTTC. Its translation is CSARGLAGNNEQFF.

The chain employs TRBV6-2 or TRBV6-3 and TRBJ2-7, with 9 bases identical to TRBD2. This CDR3 has 19 residues. V lost 0 bases and J lost 4; bases outside the gene matches: 16. Germline V gene lookup returns CDR1 MNHEY and CDR2 SVGEGT. CDR3 region: CASSYSSSASGTYSYEQYF. CDR3 sequence (DNA): TGTGCCAGCAGTTACTCGAGTTCAGCTAGCGGGACTTATTCGTACGAGCAGTACTTC.